This T cell receptor beta chain was sequenced in a study of T cell repertoires in cytomegalovirus infection. Study as a whole: Through public TCR beta signatures, both CMV infection and matching HLA type were indicated.

This clonotype was seen a handful of times. Its antigen is unknown. General study results and limits: The response measured ex vivo was dominated by TCR beta clonotypes (HLA-C-restricted and CMV-specific). CMV carriers having the relevant HLA were flagged by cumulative public TCR beta family frequency.

V trimming: 0 bases; J trimming: 7 bases; junction bases outside the gene matches: 17. The CDR3 spans 19 residues. Germline loops: CDR1 MGHRA, CDR2 YSYEKL. TCRdb used MiXCR to reprocess the reads, holding one entry per CDR3 protein. The sample carries some 500,000 distinct CDR3 sequences, roughly a third recorded once. Material: cultured PBMCs, obtained from culture after CMV antigen stimulation. This receptor was taken from a human donor in good health (CMV status not recorded). Some clones in this sample may be carry-over from other donors' samples. V usage is TRBV4-1 and J usage is TRBJ2-1; 8 nucleotides match TRBD2. The CDR3 sequence: CASSQDRTSATSGSNEQFF. CDR3 bases: TGCGCCAGCAGCCAAGATCGGACGTCAGCAACTAGCGGAAGTAATGAGCAGTTCTTC.